This TCR beta chain stems from a study of human T cells and chemical hapten exposure. Time point here: patch test 2, 6 weeks after DPC sensitization. Documented treatment: therapeutic diphenylcyclopropenone sensitization with weekly scalp DPC. A single record per CDR3 protein comes from TCRdb applying MiXCR to the RACE reads. There are about 84,000 distinct CDR3 sequences in the sample; 8% to 13% occur only once, and around 4.7% lies in the top ten. The germline gives CDR1 LGHDT, CDR2 YNNKEL (reference sequence). The junction had 4 bases not matched to a gene; V was cut back by 6 bases and J by 4 bases. The CDR3 sequence is 14 residues long. Of note for this clonotype: This may come from a read error, since a much larger clone is one base off.

Sequenced material: whole blood, taken in connection with sensitization to the hapten diphenylcyclopropenone (DPC). This receptor was identified in a woman aged 45 to 65 with alopecia areata. Some clones in this sample may be carry-over from other donors' samples. The chain uses TRBV3-1 and TRBJ2-7; 12 bases align to TRBD2. In DNA, the CDR3 is TGTGCCAGCAGGCCTGGACTAGCGGGATACGAGCAGTACTTC. Translated: CASRPGLAGYEQYF.